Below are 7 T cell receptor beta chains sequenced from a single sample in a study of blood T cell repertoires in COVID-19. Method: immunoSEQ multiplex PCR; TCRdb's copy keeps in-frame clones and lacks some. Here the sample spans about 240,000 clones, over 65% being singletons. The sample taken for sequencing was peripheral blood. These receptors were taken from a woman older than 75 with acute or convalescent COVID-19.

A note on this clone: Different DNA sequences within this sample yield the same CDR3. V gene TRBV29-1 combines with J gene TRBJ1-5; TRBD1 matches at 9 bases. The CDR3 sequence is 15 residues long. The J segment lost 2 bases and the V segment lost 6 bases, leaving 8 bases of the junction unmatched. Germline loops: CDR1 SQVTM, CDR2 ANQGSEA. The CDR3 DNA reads TGCAGCGTCAGAACAGGGGGCGCCGGCAATCAGCCCCAGCATTTT. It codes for CSVRTGGAGNQPQHF.

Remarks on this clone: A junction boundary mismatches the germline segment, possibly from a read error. CDR3 DNA: TGTGCCAGCAGTACCGGGACAGCCCCCCGCTTT. The encoded protein is CASSTGTAPRF. V and J are TRBV12-3 or TRBV12-4 and TRBJ1-1, with 7 bases that match TRBD1. The CDR3 totals 11 residues.

CDR3 DNA: TGTGCCAGCAGTGCCGAGACAGGGGTTTATGGCTACACCTTC. It yields the protein CASSAETGVYGYTF. The chain uses TRBV7-2 and TRBJ1-2; 8 bases are shared with TRBD1. Germline V gene lookup returns CDR1 SGHTA and CDR2 FQGNSA. CDR3 length: 14 residues. V shed 6 bases and J 5 bases; nucleotides not matched to a gene: 8.

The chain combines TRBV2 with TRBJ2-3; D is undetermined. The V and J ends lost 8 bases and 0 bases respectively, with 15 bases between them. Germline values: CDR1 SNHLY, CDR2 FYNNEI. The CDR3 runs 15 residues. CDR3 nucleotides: TGTGCCAGCTTTCGAAGGAGCCGAAGCACAGATACGCAGTATTTT. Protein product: CASFRRSRSTDTQYF. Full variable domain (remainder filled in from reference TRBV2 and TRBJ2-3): EPEVTQTPSHQVTQMGQEVILRCVPISNHLYFYWYRQILGQKVEFLVSFYNNEISEKSEIFDDQFSVERPDGSNFTLKIRSTKLEDSAMYFCASFRRSRSTDTQYFGPGTRLTVL.

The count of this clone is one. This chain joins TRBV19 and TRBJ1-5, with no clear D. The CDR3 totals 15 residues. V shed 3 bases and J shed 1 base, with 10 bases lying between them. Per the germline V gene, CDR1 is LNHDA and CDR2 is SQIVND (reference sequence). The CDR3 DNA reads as TGTGCCAGTAGTATCCGTTCCCTGAGCAATCAGCCCCAGCATTTT. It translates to CASSIRSLSNQPQHF.

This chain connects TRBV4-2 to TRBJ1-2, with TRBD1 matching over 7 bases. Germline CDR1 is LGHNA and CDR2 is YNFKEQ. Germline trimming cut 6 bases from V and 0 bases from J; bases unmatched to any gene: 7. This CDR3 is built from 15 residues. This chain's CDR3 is CASSILGTANYGYTF. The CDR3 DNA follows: TGTGCCAGCAGTATTTTAGGGACAGCTAACTATGGCTACACCTTC.

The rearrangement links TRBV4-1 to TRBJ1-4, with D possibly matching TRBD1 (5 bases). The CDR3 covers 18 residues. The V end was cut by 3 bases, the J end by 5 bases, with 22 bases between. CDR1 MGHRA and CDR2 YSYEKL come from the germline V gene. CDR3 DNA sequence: TGCGCCAGCAGCCACCCGGTTGACAGTGCAAACCAAAATGAAAAACTGTTTTTT. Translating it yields CASSHPVDSANQNEKLFF.